The entry below describes one T cell receptor beta chain. This clone was counted between two and nine times. Its antigen is still unknown. Base quality data are lacking; no much larger clone is found one base away. Its CDR3 holds 14 amino acids, cysteine through phenylalanine. The only DNA kept is the CDR3, 42 bases in frame from the first base. V loses 2 bases at its end and J loses 7 bases; junction bases beyond the gene matches: 5. From the germline V gene, CDR1 is SGDLS and CDR2 is YYNGEE. The cohort comprised around 700 healthy bone marrow donors. Cohort members were all nominally healthy when sampled, although unrecorded immune exposures were likely present. The donor was CMV seropositive and was included in the group of some 290 seropositive cohort members. A peripheral blood sample was collected from each donor, and TCR beta sequencing was performed on peripheral blood mononuclear cells. The Qiagen DNeasy Blood Extraction Kit was used to extract genomic DNA from the blood cell samples.

This entry is derived from a study of cytomegalovirus exposure and HLA in healthy donors (dated 2017 in TCRdb). The study in broad terms: An earlier analysis of 587 of the donors reported around 280 Gb of sequence data and approximately 120 million unique TCR beta sequences obtained from approximately 180 million T cells. The aim of the study was to test whether cataloging public T cell receptors could identify signatures of past pathogen exposure. In an earlier analysis of 500 to 650 of the donors, high-throughput TCR beta sequencing was used to judge whether each TCR beta V gene segment behaved as functional or pseudogenic. Every discovery cohort repertoire had been produced on one sequencing platform. The T cell repertoires of about 700 subjects were profiled by immunosequencing and related to cytomegalovirus serostatus. Alongside the repertoire data, information on donor age, sex, ethnicity and CMV serostatus was compiled. Roughly 5 DR-DQ haplotypes were handled as single units for association and clustering, since linkage in the cohort was strong. To study patterns of TCR occurrence, a later analysis re-analyzed previously published TCR beta repertoires from 666 donors and added high-resolution HLA genotyping. Across around 400 genotyped donors of the cohort, an average of about 220,000 unique TCR beta nucleotide sequences per donor were sequenced, and around 20% of those sequences were non-productive. A later genetic analysis used genome-wide SNP genotypes for about three fifths of the 666 donors, treating that subset as a discovery cohort. Along with the roughly 670-subject first cohort, a separate validation cohort of over 90 different subjects was used. The genetic ancestry cluster associated with self-reported Caucasian donors included approximately 85% of the approximately 400 genotyped donors. Roughly 300 gigabases of sequencing data and around 88 million unique TCR sequences made up an early release that covered around 640 HLA-typed donors. In the later analysis, no new phenotypic data were used to find candidate immune exposures; instead, reliance was placed on TCR beta sequences and their occurrence across donors. High-throughput TCR immunosequencing, statistical association of individual TCRs with disease status, and machine learning were combined to predict cytomegalovirus infection status. Class I and class II HLA loci were covered by the typing at four-digit resolution. The number of typed donors differed by locus: about 620-630 for A, B, C, DRB1 and DQB1; 500 to 550 for DQA1; 606 for DPA1; and some 450 for DPB1. Beyond this particular receptor, the publication reports: Linkage disequilibrium might explain the correlated functional status among segregating V segments, but an unknown experimental factor could not be excluded. In a later genetic analysis, a missense DCLRE1C variant was associated with V-gene and J-gene trimming of TCR beta chains, and the association was replicated in an independent cohort. In an earlier analysis of 587 of the donors, most TCR beta V segments appeared in productive rearrangements about 87% or about 30% of the time, broadly matching IMGT annotations. The classifier was reported to diagnose cytomegalovirus status with high specificity and sensitivity in both the original cohort and the validation cohort. In a later analysis, HLA-associated TCR beta chains showed more clonal expansion and lower generation probabilities than non-associated chains that were equally common. Because the 87-base-pair reads could not distinguish some IMGT-functional V segments, including TRBV6-2 and TRBV6-3, those segments were excluded. Because counts were too low, seventeen rarely observed V segments, including chromosome 9 orphons, were left out of the earlier analysis of 587 of the donors. In a later analysis, the rate of TCR association differed among HLA loci, with DRB1 alleles having the most associated TCRs and HLA-C alleles having the fewest. Compared with the approximately 670-donor mean, donors in an Asian-associated ancestry cluster had fewer N-insertions in productive TCRs, according to a later genetic analysis. For the cohort, immune exposure information was limited to CMV serostatus. Because HLA typing was unavailable for some donors at each locus, only the typed subset was used in association tests. The study listed 164 TCR beta chains as associated with cytomegalovirus. The presence/absence analyses assumed that sequencing depth was roughly uniform across donors, and that assumption may not be true. Only TCR beta chains were sequenced in this cohort, and the absence of alpha or paired-chain data limited detectable features. The authors suggested that the approach could potentially be generalized to other disease states and immunological phenotypes. A further reported finding was that TCR beta sequences accurately predicted the HLA-A and HLA-B alleles for most subjects in the first cohort. The sequencing pipeline was judged likely to have produced a cluster of highly shared sequence variants as a technical artifact. Most TCR sequences were observed very rarely across donors, whereas some public TCRs were present in many individuals. Three of the identified cytomegalovirus-associated TCR beta chains were confirmed in vitro to be specific for cytomegalovirus antigens. Several of the top co-occurrence clusters appeared to be linked to parvovirus B19, influenza, CMV and Epstein-Barr virus, according to a later analysis. Most CMV-associated TCR beta chains appeared to be HLA-restricted in a later analysis, and the HLA associations seemed to be driven largely by CMV exposure. Assigning TCR associations to individual alleles was difficult when HLA alleles, especially DR and DQ, strongly co-occurred. At a false discovery rate of 0.05, a later analysis linked some 18,000 TCR beta sequences to specific HLA alleles.

Library method: the immunoSEQ multiplex PCR assay. A mixture of 60 forward primers for TCR Vbeta segments and 13 reverse primers for TCR Jbeta segments was used in the multiplex PCR. The CDR3 region of rearranged TCR beta genes was amplified from genomic DNA by a multiplex PCR assay. The amplified TCR beta libraries were sequenced on the Illumina HiSeq System as 87-base-pair reads. The paper's data handling went like this. A later analysis counted approximately 74 million unique TCR beta chains across the 670 or so repertoires, and around 12 million of these chains were shared by at least two donors. A nearest-neighbor algorithm error-corrected the raw reads and collapsed the reads into unique sequences, merging closely related sequences to remove PCR and sequencing errors. To assign V, D and J gene segments, CDR3 sequences were aligned to IMGT reference sequences. For a sequence to be retained, a match of at least six nucleotides to both a V gene segment and a J gene segment was required. Rearrangements were called productive when the CDR3 lacked stop codons and stayed in frame with V and J; all others were non-productive. CDR3 was defined by IMGT convention, running from the second conserved V-encoded cysteine to the conserved J-encoded phenylalanine. In an earlier analysis of roughly 610 of the donors, sequences lacking an unambiguous match to a single V gene segment were excluded. In an earlier analysis of about 590 of the donors, a V segment was called functional when productive rearrangements were above 56.7%, and segregating when the standard deviation between donors exceeded 5%. A statistical classification framework was developed to diagnose cytomegalovirus status using the catalog of TCR beta chain sequences. In a later analysis, TCR nucleotide sequences were compared against IMGT/GENE-DB human TR gene sequences so that V and J genes could be assigned. The TCRdist pipeline was used in a later analysis to assign CDR3 sequences and most-parsimonious VDJ recombination scenarios. In a later analysis, each TCR beta chain was defined by its CDR3 amino acid sequence together with its V-gene family, and reads without a unique V-gene family were excluded. As a way to deal with suspected cross-contamination and a sequencing artifact, a later analysis dropped hundreds of nucleotide sequences that were highly shared and had low generation probability. In a later analysis, a clonal expansion index for each public chain was calculated from normalized within-repertoire ranks of inferred template counts. In a later analysis, generation probabilities were computed with a VDJ recombination model fitted to out-of-frame rearrangements, and the resulting probabilities were checked against IGoR. A later analysis scored TCR-TCR, TCR-HLA and TCR-CMV co-occurrence with hypergeometric tests, applying a repertoire-size bias correction to TCR pairs. False discovery rates were estimated in a later analysis by permuting HLA or CMV assignments 20 times. In a later analysis, co-occurring TCRs were grouped using DBSCAN, with TCRdist sequence similarity added in when clustering inside HLA-allele-positive subsets. Repertoires with fewer than 30,000 or more than 120,000 public chains were left out of co-occurrence clustering, as were a handful of repertoires with anomalous nucleotide sharing. The table was pulled from immuneACCESS by TCRdb, which kept in-frame rearrangements only. Such tables lose some clones; where checked, under half of the loss comes from unresolved V genes, and the rest has no known cause. V, J and clone size reflect that table, while D and trimming were determined from the DNA. The sample profile shows about 190,000 clones; over 60% of them were found once. The top ten clonotypes cover approximately 4.8% of the sample.

The sequencing sample was made of PBMCs. The sequence links TRBV9 to TRBJ2-1; 8 bases in between match TRBD1. This receptor was taken from a man aged 25 to 45 in good health and CMV-seropositive. The DNA sequence is given as TGTGCCAGCAGCGTGCAGGACAGGGCTAATGAGCAGTTCTTC. It encodes CASSVQDRANEQFF.